The subject of this entry is one TCR beta chain. The sample belongs to a study of response to subunit inactivated influenza vaccine. Germline CDR1 and CDR2: SGHTA and FQGNSA. The CDR3 is 15 amino acids. With V trimmed by 6 bases and J by 5 bases, 6 bases remained unmatched. TCRdb called the RT-PCR reads again in MiXCR, with one record for every CDR3 protein. The sample has around 790,000 distinct CDR3 sequences; 21% are singletons. The chain is built from TRBV7-2 and TRBJ2-2; TRBD1 matches 10 bases. The sequences come from PBMCs from blood, collected more than 4 days after vaccination. The receptor's source is a man between 45 and 60 years old who received an inactivated influenza vaccine. CDR3 amino acids: CASRQDRGTTGELFF. The CDR3 bases are TGTGCCAGCAGACAGGACAGGGGGACGACCGGGGAGCTGTTTTTT.